Each of the 14 T cell receptor beta chains below was sequenced from the same sample in a study of T cell responses to AZD1222 COVID-19 vaccine. Clones were sequenced by immunoSEQ multiplex PCR, and TCRdb holds only the in-frame ones, with some missing. The sample has around 160,000 clones; about 90% are singletons. This sample comprised peripheral blood, obtained 28 days after the second AZD1222 dose. Source of these receptors: an adult who received the AZD1222 COVID-19 vaccine.

Here the CDR3 reads CASSADIGGYTF. CDR3 DNA sequence: TGTGCCAGCAGCGCCGACATCGGTGGCTACACCTTC. The V and J genes are TRBV5-6 and TRBJ1-2; D uncertain. CDR1 SGHDT and CDR2 YYEEEE come from the germline V gene. The V end was cut by 4 bases, the J end by 7 bases, with 11 bases between. The CDR3 runs 12 residues.

This clone has a count of ten or more. Additional DNA sequences in this sample encode the identical CDR3. The rearrangement links TRBV5-6 to TRBJ2-7; D gene unclear. Trimming removed 2 bases at V and 0 bases at J, with 9 bases between. The CDR3 runs 14 residues. CDR1 is SGHDT and CDR2 is YYEEEE in the germline V gene. The CDR3, as DNA: TGTGCCAGCAGCTTTCGGTCCCGCTCCTACGAGCAGTACTTC. This encodes CASSFRSRSYEQYF.

The V call is TRBV27, the J call TRBJ1-3, with 12 positions matching TRBD1. Germline V gene lookup returns CDR1 MNHEY and CDR2 SMNVEV (reference sequence). CDR3 length: 21 amino acids. The ends lost 3 bases at V and 0 bases at J; junction bases unmatched: 15. CDR3: CASSFLPLGQGAHGSGNTIYF. CDR3 bases: TGTGCCAGCAGTTTCCTACCATTGGGACAGGGGGCTCACGGCTCTGGAAACACCATATATTTT.

This chain connects TRBV5-6 to TRBJ2-7; D call uncertain. Trimming removed 4 bases from V and 3 bases from J, with 11 bases in between. Germline lookup yields CDR1 SGHDT and CDR2 YYEEEE. This CDR3 comprises 13 residues. The CDR3 sequence: CASSKRLNYEQYF. In nucleotides, the CDR3 is TGTGCCAGCAGCAAAAGACTCAACTACGAGCAGTACTTC.

J is TRBJ2-7 and V is TRBV14, with D possibly TRBD1 on 5 matching bases. V lost 0 bases, J lost 6 bases, and 12 bases lay in between. There are 14 residues in the CDR3. CDR1 is SGHDN and CDR2 is FVKESK in the germline V gene. The CDR3 nucleotides read TGTGCCAGCAGCCAAGATCCTGTAGGGGCCGAGCAGTACTTC. Amino acids: CASSQDPVGAEQYF.

The chain has TRBV6-1 and TRBJ1-1; D remains unclear. Germline-derived CDR1 and CDR2 are MNHNS and SASEGT. This CDR3 region has 16 residues. V lost 1 base to trimming and J lost 1 base, with 13 bases between them. CDR3 DNA: TGTGCCAGCAGTGAAGGGTATTGGTATCCGAACACTGAAGCTTTCTTT. Translated, it gives CASSEGYWYPNTEAFF.

The chain recombines TRBV6-5 with TRBJ1-3; no firm D call. Germline lookup yields CDR1 MNHEY and CDR2 SVGAGI. V lost 0 bases to trimming and J lost 0 bases, with 6 bases between them. CDR3 length: 15 residues. CDR3 sequence reads: CASSYSGSSGNTIYF. Written as DNA, the CDR3 is TGTGCCAGCAGTTACTCGGGGAGCTCTGGAAACACCATATATTTT.

The chain uses TRBV18 and TRBJ2-5; D remains unclear. Germline V gene sequence: CDR1 KGHSH, CDR2 LQKENI. This CDR3 has 14 residues. The ends were cut back, 0 bases at V and 2 bases at J, with 7 bases in the middle. CDR3 sequence: CASSPPHQQETQYF. CDR3 sequence (DNA): TGTGCCAGCTCACCACCTCATCAGCAAGAGACCCAGTACTTC.

The chain has TRBV2 and TRBJ1-1; the D gene is possibly TRBD1 (6 bases). Trimming removed 4 bases at V and 5 bases at J, with 14 bases between. There are 14 residues in the CDR3. Germline assignment: CDR1 SNHLY and CDR2 FYNNEI. The CDR3 DNA is TGTGCCAGCAGTGCAGGGGCGGGGCGGACTGAAGCTTTCTTT. Protein: CASSAGAGRTEAFF.

In DNA, the CDR3 is TGTGCCAGCAGCTTAGCACAGGGGGCAGGTCAGCCCCAGCATTTT. It translates to CASSLAQGAGQPQHF. V gene TRBV7-8 combines with J gene TRBJ1-5; TRBD1 matches at 9 bases. Germline lookup yields CDR1 SGHVS and CDR2 FQNEAQ. The V segment lost 0 bases and the J segment 6 bases; nucleotides outside the gene matches: 3. This CDR3 has 15 residues. The whole variable domain, filled in from reference TRBV7-8 and TRBJ1-5, reads GAGVSQSPRYKVAKRGQDVALRCDPISGHVSLFWYQQALGQGPEFLTYFQNEAQLDKSGLPSDRFFAERPEGSVSTLKIQRTQQEDSAVYLCASSLAQGAGQPQHFGDGTRLSIL.

The V and J genes are TRBV16 and TRBJ2-3; D is uncertain. The CDR3 totals 13 residues. CDR1 is KGHSY, CDR2 FQNENV, per germline. The germline V and J ends were trimmed by 4 bases and 3 bases, with 8 bases remaining between them. The CDR3: CASSPPNTDTQYF. The CDR3 DNA sequence: TGTGCCAGCAGCCCTCCTAATACAGATACGCAGTATTTT. Supplemented by reference TRBV16 and TRBJ2-3, the full variable domain reads GEEVAQTPKHLVRGEGQKAKLYCAPIKGHSYVFWYQQVLKNEFKFLISFQNENVFDETGMPKERFSAKCLPNSPCSLEIQATKLEDSAVYFCASSPPNTDTQYFGPGTRLTVL.

This chain links TRBV9 with TRBJ2-2, with 7 nucleotides matching TRBD1. V shed 4 bases, J shed 2 bases, and the junction held 5 bases outside the gene matches. Germline V gene data show CDR1 as SGDLS and CDR2 as YYNGEE. The CDR3 covers 15 residues. CDR3 coding DNA: TGTGCCAGCAGCAGGGACAGTAAAAACACCGGGGAGCTGTTTTTT. It codes for CASSRDSKNTGELFF.

This clone was observed once. The chain is built from TRBV6-6 and TRBJ1-2; D unclear. This CDR3 is built from 13 residues. The germline V gene has CDR1 MNHNY and CDR2 SVGAGI (reference sequence). Deletions cut 6 bases from V and 7 bases from J, with 15 bases between. CDR3 sequence (DNA): TGTGCCAGCAGCCCCCTAACCGGGAGTGGCTACACCTTC. Translated: CASSPLTGSGYTF.

V and J are TRBV5-4 and TRBJ2-5, with D possibly TRBD2 on 5 matching bases. Germline V CDR1 and CDR2: SGHNT, YYREEE (reference sequence). The CDR3 is 15 amino acids. V shed 2 bases and J shed 2 bases, with 13 bases lying between them. The CDR3 DNA sequence: TGTGCCAGCAGCTTAGCGGTAGGGTTTCAAGAGACCCAGTACTTC. This codes for CASSLAVGFQETQYF.